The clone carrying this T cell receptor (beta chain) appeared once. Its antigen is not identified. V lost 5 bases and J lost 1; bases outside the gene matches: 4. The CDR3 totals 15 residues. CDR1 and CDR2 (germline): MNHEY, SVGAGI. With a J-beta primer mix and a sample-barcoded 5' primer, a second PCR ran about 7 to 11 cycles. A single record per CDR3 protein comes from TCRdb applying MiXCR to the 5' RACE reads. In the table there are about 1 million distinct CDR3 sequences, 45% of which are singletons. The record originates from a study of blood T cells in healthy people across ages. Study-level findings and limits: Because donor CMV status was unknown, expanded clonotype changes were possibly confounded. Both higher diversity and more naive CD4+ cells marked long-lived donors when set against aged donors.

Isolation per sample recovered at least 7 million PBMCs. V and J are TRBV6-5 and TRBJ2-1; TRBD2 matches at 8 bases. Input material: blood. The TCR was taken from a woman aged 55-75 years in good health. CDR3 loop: CASSTIAGSYNEQFF. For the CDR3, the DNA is TGTGCCAGCAGTACCATAGCGGGGTCCTACAATGAGCAGTTCTTC.